The clone carrying this T cell receptor beta chain was seen many times. Antigen: not known. The entry originates in a study of blood T cells in healthy people across ages. Study results and limitations: Lack of knowledge of donor CMV status possibly confounded expanded clonotype changes. Strongly correlated with naive T cell percentage was TCR beta diversity.

The donors, aged roughly 6 to 95, were healthy Caucasians from Russia. This CDR3 has 17 residues. Germline V gene data show CDR1 as SGHDT and CDR2 as YYEEEE. Trimming removed 1 base from V and 8 bases from J; junction bases left unmatched: 15. Together with a sample-barcoded 5' primer, a J-beta primer mix was included in a second PCR lasting about 7 to 11 cycles. Via MiXCR, TCRdb re-called the 5' RACE reads, giving one row per CDR3 protein. The sample holds around 870,000 distinct CDR3 sequences, more than 25% seen once. The sequence was obtained from a woman aged 80 or over in good health. The gene calls are TRBV5-6 and TRBJ2-1; TRBD2 matches 7 bases. The sequencing input was blood. The CDR3 nucleotides are TGTGCCAGCAGCTTGTTAGGAGGACTAGTAATACTCGATGAGCAGTTCTTC. Amino acid sequence: CASSLLGGLVILDEQFF. The complete variable domain, with remaining parts taken from reference TRBV5-6 and TRBJ2-1, reads DAGVTQSPTHLIKTRGQQVTLRCSPKSGHDTVSWYQQALGQGPQFIFQYYEEEERQRGNFPDRFSGHQFPNYSSELNVNALLLGDSALYLCASSLLGGLVILDEQFFGPGTRLTVL.